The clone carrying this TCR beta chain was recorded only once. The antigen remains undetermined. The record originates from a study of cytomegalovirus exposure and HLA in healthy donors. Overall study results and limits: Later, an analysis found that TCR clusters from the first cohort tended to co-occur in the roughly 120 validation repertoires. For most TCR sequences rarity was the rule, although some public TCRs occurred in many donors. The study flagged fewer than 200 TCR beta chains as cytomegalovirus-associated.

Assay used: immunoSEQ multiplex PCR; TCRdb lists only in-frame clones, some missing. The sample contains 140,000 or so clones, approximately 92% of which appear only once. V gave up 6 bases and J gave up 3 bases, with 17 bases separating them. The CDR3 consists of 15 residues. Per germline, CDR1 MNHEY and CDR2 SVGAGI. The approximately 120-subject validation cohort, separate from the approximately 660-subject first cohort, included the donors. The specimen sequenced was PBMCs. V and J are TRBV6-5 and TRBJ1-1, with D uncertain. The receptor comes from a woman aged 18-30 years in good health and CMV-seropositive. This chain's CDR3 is CASSLLHPRDTEAFF. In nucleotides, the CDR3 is TGTGCCAGCAGCCTACTACACCCCCGGGACACTGAAGCTTTCTTT.